This TCR beta chain was identified in a study of cytotoxic CD8 clonotypes in ibrutinib-treated CLL. Across the study: Averaging across samples gave approximately 260,000 productive templates and roughly 90,000 productive rearrangements. The study, taken as a whole, reports: Public clonotypes occurred uncommonly; on treatment, they contracted or remained stable.

Data came from immunoSEQ multiplex PCR; TCRdb stores just in-frame clones and leaves some out. The table shows just over 45,000 clones, with 69% occurring only once. The CDR3 totals 16 residues. V lost 0 bases, J lost 5 bases, and 9 bases stayed unmatched. Per the germline V gene, CDR1 is SGDLS and CDR2 is YYNGEE. Concerning this clone: Its antigen remains unknown.

The chain recombines TRBV9 with TRBJ2-5; 8 bases line up with TRBD2. Specimen: PBMCs, collected after 12 months of ibrutinib treatment. This TCR derives from a human donor with chronic lymphocytic leukemia. DNA for the CDR3: TGTGCCAGCAGCGTAGATCCGGGGGGGCCGCGGGAGACCCAGTACTTC. Residues: CASSVDPGGPRETQYF.